What follows is one T cell receptor beta chain and its context. The CDR3 length is 14 residues. V was shortened by 4 bases and J by 6 bases, with 15 bases between the two germline ends. Germline values: CDR1 LGHNA, CDR2 YNFKEQ. The data were obtained in a study of technical replicates of blood from a handful of donors. Sequencing was performed with immunoSEQ multiplex PCR; in TCRdb, only in-frame clones are kept and a portion is missing. The repertoire holds 85,000 to 95,000 clones, about 95% seen once, with more than 0.35% in the top ten. The chain links TRBV4-2 to TRBJ1-1; D unclear. The TCR comes from a human donor in good health. Sequenced: T cells isolated from PBMCs. CDR3 loop: CASSLSGFTSEAFF. CDR3 in DNA: TGTGCCAGCAGCCTTTCAGGTTTTACCTCTGAAGCTTTCTTT.